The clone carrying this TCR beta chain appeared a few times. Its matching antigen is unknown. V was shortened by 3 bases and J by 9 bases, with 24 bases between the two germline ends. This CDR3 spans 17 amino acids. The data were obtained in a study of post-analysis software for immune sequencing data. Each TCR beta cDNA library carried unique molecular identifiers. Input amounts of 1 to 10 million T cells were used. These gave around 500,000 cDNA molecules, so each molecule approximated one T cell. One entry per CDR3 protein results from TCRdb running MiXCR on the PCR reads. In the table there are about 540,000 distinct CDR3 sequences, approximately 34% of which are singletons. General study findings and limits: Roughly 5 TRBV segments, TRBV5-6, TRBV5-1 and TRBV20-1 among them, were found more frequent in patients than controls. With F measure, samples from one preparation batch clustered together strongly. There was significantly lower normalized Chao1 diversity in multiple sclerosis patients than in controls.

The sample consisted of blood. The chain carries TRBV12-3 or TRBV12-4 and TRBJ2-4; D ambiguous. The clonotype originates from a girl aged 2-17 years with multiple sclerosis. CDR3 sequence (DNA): TGTGCCAGCAGTTTTAGTCACGGCTCTGATACCCTAAGCATTCAGTACTTC. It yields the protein CASSFSHGSDTLSIQYF.